This TCR beta chain comes out of a study of T cells in Graves' hyperthyroidism and ophthalmopathy. Study observations and caveats: From stable hyperthyroidism, ophthalmopathy was separated by a 13 V-J model.

Amplified regions were TCR beta CDR3 sequences from RNA transcripts. Initially, a first-round RT-PCR of the TCR CDR3 employed the HTBI primer set. One entry per CDR3 protein results from TCRdb running MiXCR on the multiplex PCR reads. The sample contains over 550,000 distinct CDR3 sequences, over 15% of which appear only once. A few counts support this clonotype. Its antigen is unidentified. Stable disease denoted Graves' hyperthyroidism without ophthalmopathy progression within 18 months. V gave up 3 bases and J gave up 0 bases, with 10 bases separating them. CDR3 length: 16 residues. CDR1 SGHRS and CDR2 YFSETQ come from the germline V gene.

The genes are TRBV5-1 and TRBJ2-6; a weak D match, TRBD1 (6 bases). The clonotype comes from a woman younger than 30 with Graves' hyperthyroidism. Specimen: blood. CDR3 coding DNA: TGCGCCAGCAGCTGGGACATCCCCTCTGGGGCCAACGTCCTGACTTTC. Translating gives CASSWDIPSGANVLTF.